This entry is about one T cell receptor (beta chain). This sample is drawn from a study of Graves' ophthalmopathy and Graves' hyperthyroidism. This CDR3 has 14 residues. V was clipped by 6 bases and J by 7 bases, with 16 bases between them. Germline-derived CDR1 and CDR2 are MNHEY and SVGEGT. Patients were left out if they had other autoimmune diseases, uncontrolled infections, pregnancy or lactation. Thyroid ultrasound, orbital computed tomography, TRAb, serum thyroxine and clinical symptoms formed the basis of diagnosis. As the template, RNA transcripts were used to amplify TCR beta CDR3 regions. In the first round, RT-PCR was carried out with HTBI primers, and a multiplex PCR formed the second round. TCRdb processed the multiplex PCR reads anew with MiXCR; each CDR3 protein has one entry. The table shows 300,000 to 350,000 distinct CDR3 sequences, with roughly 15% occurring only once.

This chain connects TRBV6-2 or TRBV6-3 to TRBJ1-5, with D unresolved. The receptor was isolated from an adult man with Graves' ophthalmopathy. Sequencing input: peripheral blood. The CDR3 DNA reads TGTGCCAGCAGCCCCTCAGCAGATGTCCAGCCCCAGCATTTT. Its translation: CASSPSADVQPQHF.